A single sample is the source of the 6 T cell receptor beta chains below, sequenced in a study of CD8+ T cells in alopecia areata. After isolation, RNA underwent reverse transcription to generate cDNA as the sequencing template. Profiling relied on immunoSEQ multiplex PCR, and the TCRdb table lists in-frame clones only, not all of them. The counts give around 100,000 clones, none of them seen only once; around 20% is held by the top ten. Sequenced sample: lesional skin. Every receptor here comes from a C3H/HeJ mouse with alopecia areata. The strain is characterized by the MHC haplotype H2-k.

In the case of this clone: The genes and germline here are from mouse. The read finishes 4 residues shy of the CDR3 end, and the germline J gene is used to complete it. The rearrangement joins TRBV19 to TRBJ2-1; 9 bases line up with TRBD1. The junction had 4 bases not matched to a gene; V was cut back by 5 bases and J by 4 bases. The germline V gene has CDR1 FNHDT and CDR2 SITEND (reference sequence). The CDR3 is 14 amino acids. CDR3 region: CASSEDRGYAEQFF. The part of the CDR3 DNA that was read is TGTGCCAGCAGCGAAGACAGGGGGTATGCT.

This clone was counted only a few times. Each gene name is a mouse one. With the read ending 4 residues before the CDR3 end, the germline J gene is used to fill in that end. This chain joins TRBV13-2 and TRBJ2-4, with D possibly being TRBD2 (6 bases). CDR1 and CDR2 (germline): NNHNN, SYGAGS (reference sequence). The CDR3 loop spans 13 amino acids. V shed 5 bases and J shed 2 bases, with 9 bases lying between them. CDR3 DNA (partial): TGTGCCAGCGGCGGGACTTTTCAAAAC. Amino acid sequence: CASGGTFQN. The CDR3 as a whole reads CASGGTFQNTLYF.

This clone came up a few times. Any gene name here is a mouse gene name. The read gets to within 4 residues of the CDR3 end, and the germline J gene fills in the rest. The chain joins TRBV16 to TRBJ2-1, with TRBD1 matching 12 bases. Germline CDR1 is SGHSA and CDR2 is FRNQAP. There are 15 residues in the CDR3. CDR3 amino acids: CASSLEGQGAPEQFF. CDR3 DNA, as far as it was read: TGTGCAAGCAGCTTAGAGGGACAGGGGGCCCCT.

As to this clone: Mouse names are used for the genes. The read ends 4 residues early relative to the CDR3; the germline J gene fills the gap. This chain connects TRBV1 to TRBJ2-5; 9 nucleotides align to TRBD1. With 3 bases clipped from V and 3 bases from J, the junction kept 7 bases outside the gene matches. Germline loops: CDR1 NSQYPW, CDR2 LRSPGD (reference sequence). The CDR3 covers 16 residues. This chain's CDR3 is CTCSAPHRGPQDTQYF. The CDR3 bases that were read are TGCACCTGCAGTGCTCCTCACAGGGGGCCTCAAGAC.

As for this clone: Gene labels here are mouse ones. The read terminates 4 residues before the CDR3 end, so the remaining end is supplied by the germline J gene. V and J are TRBV17 and TRBJ2-1, with TRBD2 matching over 8 bases. The V gene end was trimmed by 7 bases and the J gene end by 3 bases; junction bases not matched to a gene: 5. Germline V gene sequence: CDR1 MNHDT, CDR2 YYDKIL. This CDR3 region has 14 residues. CDR3 residues: CASTPLGGYAEQFF. The covered CDR3 bases are TGTGCTAGCACCCCTCTGGGGGGCTATGCT.

This clone has only a few counts. Mouse gene names apply. Coverage ceases 4 residues before the CDR3 finishes, and the germline J gene fills in the end. The V call is TRBV1, the J call TRBJ2-2, with D perhaps matching TRBD1 (5 bases). CDR1 is NSQYPW and CDR2 is LRSPGD in the germline V gene (reference sequence). Trimming removed 1 base at V and 2 bases at J, with 11 bases between. The CDR3 length is 16 residues. CDR3 region: CTCSAGQGRNTGQLYF. Incomplete CDR3 DNA: TGCACCTGCAGTGCAGGGCAGGGTAGGAACACCGGG.